This T cell receptor (beta chain) was sequenced in a study of blood T cells in healthy people across ages (dated by TCRdb to between 2014 and 2017). In terms of the full investigation: Template switching captured roughly one uniquely barcoded TCR beta cDNA molecule per two T cells in model experiments. Age-related changes in TCR beta repertoire diversity were measured in the study by deep sequencing normalized with unique cDNA molecular identifiers. The donors were divided into four age groups: young (average around 16 years), middle-aged (approximately 39), aged (under 70) and long-lived (around 87). To avoid experimental bias, donors of different ages were randomly spread across the sequencing lanes. For two donors (one aged 18 to 30 and one aged 80 or older), the study analyzed two additional independent replicas of 1 million unique cDNA reads from the same blood draw.

The germline V gene specifies MNHNS as CDR1 and SASEGT as CDR2. Its CDR3 holds 15 amino acids, cysteine through phenylalanine. Only the CDR3 portion is preserved as DNA: 45 bases, with reading frame beginning at the first base. V sheds 1 base and J sheds 3 bases, leaving 13 bases between their ends. Comments on this clonotype: Its cognate antigen has yet to be identified. No quality values exist for individual bases; no much larger clone is one base distant.

Summary of the overall study and its limitations: Because donor CMV infection status was unknown, age-related changes in expanded clonotypes were potentially confounded. Observed TCR beta diversity per million T cells fell roughly linearly with age, and a significant reduction was already apparent by age about 43. The long-lived group showed more naive CD4+ T cells, fewer expanded clones and increased TCR diversity than the aged group, suggesting age selection. Estimates of total diversity based on one million sequenced T cells were regarded as lower bounds and as underestimates. There was a strong correlation between observed TCR beta diversity and the percentage of naive T cells measured by flow cytometry. Conclusive comparison of naive and antigen-experienced compartments was prevented by the profiling of bulk unsorted PBMCs.

The method was 5' RACE. The instrument was an Illumina HiSeq 2500. A second roughly 6 to 11 cycle PCR used a sample-barcoded 5' primer and a J-beta primer mix. A unique molecular identifier was introduced onto each TCR beta cDNA molecule by a template-switch 5' adaptor carrying 12 random nucleotides. Each sample yielded at least 2.5 million CDR3-containing paired-end reads. First-strand cDNA was synthesized from all RNA with the Mint cDNA synthesis kit, primed by a TRBC-specific oligonucleotide. Following uracil-DNA glycosylase treatment, all cDNA underwent a first 18-cycle PCR with the universal primers M1SS and BC2_uni_R. Concerning the study's data processing: Each sample was normalized by randomly selecting 1 million high-quality reads, each carrying a distinct molecular identifier. Instead of being binned into consensus sequences, reads that shared molecular identifiers were thrown out. MiTCR, set to a Q25 quality threshold and the strictest error-elimination algorithm, was used for CDR3 identification, clonotype clustering and error correction. A nonparametric unseen species model using Euler transformation provided a lower-bound estimate of total TCR beta diversity. TCRdb reprocessed the public reads (quality trimming at Q25 with fastp, clone calling with MiXCR) and kept in-frame beta chains. All rows with the same CDR3 protein become a single entry with the most common DNA and genes. V and J calls and clone size were set by TCRdb, not the authors. This sample lists some 710,000 distinct CDR3 sequences; approximately 22% were detected once. The top ten constitute 22% of the sample.

Donors were a few dozen systemically healthy Caucasian individuals from Russia aged roughly 6 to 100 years. Each donor gave approximately 9.4 milliliters of peripheral blood, drawn into EDTA-treated Vacutainer tubes. PBMCs were isolated by Ficoll-Paque density-gradient centrifugation, with at least 6.5 million obtained per sample. Trizol reagent was used to extract total RNA from PBMCs, with at least 5 micrograms per sample. For every donor, flow cytometry on a PBMC aliquot measured the percentage of naive CD45RAhigh/CD27high T cells. The rearranged chain carries TRBV6-1 and TRBJ2-7, with a weak D call of TRBD1 (5 bases match). Sequencing was done on a sample of blood. This sequence originates from a man between 65 and 85 years old in good health. CDR3 reads: CASSEGRGGYYEQYF. The DNA is as follows: TGTGCCAGCAGTGAAGGTAGGGGTGGGTACTACGAGCAGTACTTC.